This is a list of T cell receptor beta chains from one sample in a study of blood T cell repertoires in COVID-19. Measured with immunoSEQ multiplex PCR; TCRdb has only the in-frame clones, and not every one. The sample records about 150,000 clones, around four fifths being singletons. The sample was PBMCs or T cells enriched from blood (not recorded which). Receptors originate from a woman in her 50s who had recovered from COVID-19. Each CDR3 is given with its conserved first and last residue. The D gene is left open where the match is weak. Clone size is given for some rows only: seen once, a few or many times, or a class if the clone is expanded.

d_call j_call clone_size v_call cdr3_aa cdr3_nt
TRBD1 TRBJ1-1 once TRBV28 CASSTLRGQDTEAFF TGTGCCAGCAGCACCCTCAGGGGGCAAGACACTGAAGCTTTCTTT
- TRBJ2-2 once TRBV19 CASTRGTGELFF TGTGCCTCAACCAGGGGTACCGGGGAGCTGTTTTTT
TRBD1 TRBJ1-6 - TRBV30 CAWSSGTGGSPLHF TGTGCCTGGAGCTCCGGGACAGGGGGCTCACCCCTCCACTTT
- TRBJ1-1 - TRBV3-1/TRBV3-2 CASSQGGLTEAFF TGTGCCAGCAGCCAGGGGGGACTCACTGAAGCTTTCTTT
- TRBJ1-3 - TRBV28 CASSPRDASGNTIYF TGTGCCAGCAGTCCGCGGGATGCCTCTGGAAACACCATATATTTT
- TRBJ2-4 - TRBV3-1/TRBV3-2 CASSLFPTNLAKNIQYF TGTGCCAGCAGCCTCTTTCCGACAAATTTAGCCAAAAACATTCAGTACTTC
TRBD1 TRBJ1-2 - TRBV27 CASSPQGAYYGYTF TGTGCCAGCAGTCCCCAGGGGGCGTACTATGGCTACACCTTC
- TRBJ1-1 - TRBV19 CATLGAAYTEAFF TGTGCCACCCTAGGGGCGGCTTACACTGAAGCTTTCTTT
TRBD1 TRBJ2-5 - TRBV5-4 CASSPLGGQQETQYF TGTGCCAGCAGCCCCTTAGGGGGACAGCAAGAGACCCAGTACTTC
- TRBJ2-5 - TRBV27 CASSDLSRGNKKTQYF TGTGCCAGCAGTGACCTTAGCCGGGGGAATAAAAAGACCCAGTACTTC
TRBD1 TRBJ1-6 - TRBV28 CASSPPRGTANSPLHF TGTGCCAGCAGTCCTCCCCGGGGGACAGCTAATTCACCCCTCCACTTT
- TRBJ1-6 once TRBV28 CASSLGSSPLHF TGTGCCAGCAGTTTGGGCTCTTCACCCCTCCACTTT
- TRBJ1-3 - TRBV7-8 CASSLGGHLSGNTIYF TGTGCCAGCAGCCTCGGGGGGCACCTCTCTGGAAACACCATATATTTT
TRBD1 TRBJ2-2 - TRBV7-6 CASSLAIGQGSTGELFF TGTGCCAGCAGCTTAGCGATTGGACAGGGTTCCACCGGGGAGCTGTTTTTT
TRBD1 TRBJ2-3 - TRBV2 CASSEALQGTDTQYF TGTGCCAGCAGTGAAGCGCTACAGGGGACAGATACGCAGTATTTT
- TRBJ1-1 - TRBV18 CASSLDINTEAFF TGTGCCAGCTCACTCGACATCAACACTGAAGCTTTCTTT
- TRBJ2-1 - TRBV28 CASTSRDEQFF TGTGCCAGCACCTCCCGGGATGAGCAGTTCTTC
- TRBJ1-4 - TRBV7-2 CASSFSSEKLFF TGTGCCAGCAGCTTCAGTTCCGAAAAACTGTTTTTT
- TRBJ2-5 - TRBV10-2 CASSPTSYQETQYF TGCGCCAGCAGTCCAACTTCGTACCAAGAGACCCAGTACTTC
- TRBJ1-2 - TRBV25-1 CASSDAWAAGSYGYTF TGTGCCAGCAGTGACGCCTGGGCAGCGGGGAGCTATGGCTACACCTTC
- TRBJ2-1 - TRBV27 CASRSTMGGALGNEQFF TGTGCCAGCAGGAGCACAATGGGCGGGGCATTGGGCAATGAGCAGTTCTTC
- TRBJ1-3 - TRBV18 CASSPQAGSVFGNTIYF TGTGCCAGCTCCCCACAGGCCGGAAGCGTTTTTGGAAACACCATATATTTT
TRBD1 TRBJ2-7 few TRBV19 CASSPRRDRERSEQYF TGTGCCAGTAGTCCGAGACGGGACAGGGAGCGGAGCGAGCAGTACTTC
- TRBJ2-5 - TRBV28 CASSPVLQETQYF TGTGCCAGCAGTCCGGTGTTACAAGAGACCCAGTACTTC
TRBD1 TRBJ1-2 - TRBV14 CASSQRQGIGYTF TGTGCCAGCAGCCAAAGACAGGGTATTGGCTACACCTTC
TRBD1 TRBJ1-5 - TRBV6-5 CATTLLPGGYQPQHF TGTGCCACCACCCTACTTCCAGGGGGATATCAGCCCCAGCATTTT
- TRBJ2-3 - TRBV3-1/TRBV3-2 CASSPRGRGTDTQYF TGTGCCAGCAGCCCCCGAGGCAGGGGCACAGATACGCAGTATTTT
- TRBJ1-1 few TRBV7-6 CASSLAPSGEAFF TGTGCCAGCAGCTTAGCGCCGTCGGGAGAAGCTTTCTTT
- TRBJ2-5 few TRBV19 CASSMGRQETQYF TGTGCCAGTAGTATGGGGAGGCAAGAGACCCAGTACTTC
TRBD1 TRBJ1-6 - TRBV10-2 CASSRTGGNSPLHF TGCGCCAGCAGTCGGACAGGGGGTAATTCACCCCTCCACTTT
TRBD1 TRBJ1-2 - TRBV11-2 CASSFASGTGNYGYTF TGTGCCAGCAGCTTTGCCTCCGGGACAGGCAACTATGGCTACACCTTC
- TRBJ2-2 - TRBV5-1 CASNPPEGAGELFF TGCGCCAGCAACCCCCCCGAGGGGGCCGGGGAGCTGTTTTTT
- TRBJ1-1 - TRBV18 CASSDRGAEAFF TGTGCCAGCTCAGACCGCGGGGCTGAAGCTTTCTTT
TRBD1 TRBJ2-1 - TRBV10-3 CAISPGQGYNEQFF TGTGCCATCAGTCCGGGACAGGGTTACAATGAGCAGTTCTTC
- TRBJ2-3 - TRBV11-2 CASSLWRGGTDTQYF TGTGCCAGCAGCTTATGGCGCGGGGGCACAGATACGCAGTATTTT
- TRBJ1-3 - TRBV9 CASSAYNGNTIYF TGTGCCAGCAGCGCGTATAATGGAAACACCATATATTTT
- TRBJ1-5 - TRBV7-8 CASSVLDSSNQPQHF TGTGCCAGCAGCGTACTGGACAGTAGCAATCAGCCCCAGCATTTT
- TRBJ1-5 - TRBV27 CASRAGAYQPQHF TGTGCCAGCAGGGCAGGGGCATATCAGCCCCAGCATTTT
- TRBJ1-1 - TRBV11-2 CASSPPGGTEAFF TGTGCCAGCAGCCCCCCGGGAGGCACTGAAGCTTTCTTT
TRBD2 TRBJ2-1 - TRBV5-1 CASHAGGAGNEQFF TGCGCCAGCCACGCGGGGGGGGCCGGGAATGAGCAGTTCTTC